This T cell receptor (beta chain) came from a study of blood T cell repertoires in COVID-19 (dated by TCRdb to between 2020 and 2021). For context, the study as a whole: Collaborator samples came from the United States, Italy and Spain and covered acute and convalescent phases of COVID-19. The sample metadata nearly always contained a de-identified subject ID, COVID-19 status, age in years and sex. Subjects who had been exposed to COVID-19, were actively infected with it, or had recovered from it provided the deeply sampled blood TCRbeta repertoires that made up the dataset. The samples were drawn from the first 160 participants of the ongoing ImmuneRACE study and from more than 1,000 subjects provided by 6 global collaborators. The repertoires were made available in a free public database intended to serve as a resource for research on the immune response to SARS-CoV-2. Where available, HLA class I and class II types were obtained from metadata supplied by the sample provider rather than from assay-based typing. The material from the prospective study consisted of cDNA or gDNA derived from T cells, B-cell-depleted T cells, or PBMCs. Results and caveats for the whole study, not just this receptor: Clinical and demographic metadata were provided uncurated, with the amount varying by source and participant.

Regarding this clone: No cognate antigen has been identified for it. Per-base qualities were not stored, and no clone one base away is much larger.

V ends up 4 bases short and J 3 bases short, with an unmatched junction base count of 1. The cysteine opens and the phenylalanine closes a CDR3 of 12 amino acids. Here the CDR3 DNA is all that survives: 36 bases in frame from base 1. CDR1 and CDR2, per the germline V gene, are SQVTM and ANQGSEA. Samples from volunteer blood donors who had recovered from COVID-19 were contributed by a second Seattle source. Whole blood was collected in K2EDTA tubes by collaborating institutions according to the institutions' own protocols. For TCRbeta analysis, collaborators shipped samples as frozen whole blood, isolated PBMCs, or DNA extracted from either of those sample types. The immunoSEQ Assay, a bias-controlled multiplex PCR, was used to amplify TCRbeta CDR3 regions from genomic DNA. The original methods were these. Nucleated cell counts per sample were estimated from amplification of reference gene primers within the assay. Sequence reads were collapsed and filtered to measure the absolute abundance of every unique TCRbeta CDR3 rearrangement. For each sample, productive Simpson clonality was calculated by taking the square root of Simpson's diversity index across productive rearrangements. TCRdb limited this immuneACCESS table to in-frame rearrangements with V and J called. A share of clones is missing; checked studies link under half to unresolved V genes, and the rest is unexplained. V and J calls and clone size are copied from that table; D and trimming were computed from the DNA. The table for this sample lists a few hundred thousand clones; about 88% of them were counted only once. 2.9% of the sample comes from the top ten.

Sample: peripheral blood. In this chain, TRBV29-1 is recombined with TRBJ2-7, with 9 bases matching TRBD2. This TCR derives from a man aged 50-60 years who had recovered from COVID-19. CDR3 sequence: CSVVLAGYEQYF. The DNA sequence is as follows: TGCAGCGTTGTACTAGCGGGCTACGAGCAGTACTTC.